The 8 T cell receptor beta chains reported below all come from one sample, sequenced in a study of T cells in Graves' hyperthyroidism and ophthalmopathy. From RNA transcripts, TCR beta CDR3 regions were amplified. A set of HTBI primers served as the primers for a first-round RT-PCR of the TCR CDR3. From the multiplex PCR reads, TCRdb called clonotypes with MiXCR, one entry per CDR3 protein. The sample includes around 200,000 distinct CDR3 sequences, 15% to 20% of them seen just once. Sequenced input: blood. These receptors were taken from a man between 40 and 49 years old with Graves' hyperthyroidism.

This clonotype was counted at least ten times. The V and J genes are TRBV7-8 and TRBJ2-5; 16 bases fit TRBD2. Germline lookup yields CDR1 SGHVS and CDR2 FQNEAQ. This CDR3 is 17 amino acids long. The V gene end was trimmed by 5 bases and the J gene end by 5 bases; junction bases not matched to a gene: 8. CDR3 residues: CASSLTGTSGGAETQYF. The CDR3 DNA reads TGTGCCAGCAGCCTCACCGGGACTAGCGGGGGGGCGGAGACCCAGTACTTC.

There are many counts of this clonotype. The V and J genes are TRBV3-1 and TRBJ2-1; the D gene is possibly TRBD2 (5 bases). CDR3 length equals 16 residues. V was pared by 4 bases and J by 1 base, with 14 bases between. Per the germline V gene, CDR1 is LGHDT and CDR2 is YNNKEL (reference sequence). Written as DNA, the CDR3 is TGTGCCAGCAGCCTAACCAATAGCGTTTCCTACAATGAGCAGTTCTTC. It codes for CASSLTNSVSYNEQFF.

The J gene is TRBJ2-3, the V gene TRBV4-3; 13 bases are shared with TRBD2. V was pared by 4 bases and J by 4 bases, with 5 bases of the junction left unmatched. The CDR3 runs 16 residues. The germline CDR1 and CDR2 sequences are LGHNA and YSLEER. CDR3 DNA: TGCGCCAGCAGCCGCAAACTAGCGGGGGGGGCAGATACGCAGTATTTT. Its translation: CASSRKLAGGADTQYF.

This clonotype was counted many times. The chain is built from TRBV3-1 and TRBJ2-5; D unresolved. Trimming took off 1 base at V and 12 bases at J, with 15 bases between the two ends. Germline V gene lookup returns CDR1 LGHDT and CDR2 YNNKEL (reference sequence). The CDR3 spans 13 residues. The CDR3 DNA is TGTGCCAGCAGCCAAGGGCGCCGGCAGGCCGAGTACTTC. Translated, it gives CASSQGRRQAEYF.

J is TRBJ2-5 and V is TRBV9; 7 bases line up with TRBD1. V gave up 7 bases and J gave up 3 bases; unmatched junction bases: 6. Germline CDR1 and CDR2: SGDLS and YYNGEE. The CDR3 contains 13 residues. Written as DNA, the CDR3 is TGTGCCAGCGCACCCGGGACAGAAGAGACCCAGTACTTC. Protein: CASAPGTEETQYF.

This clonotype was counted ten times or more. The rearrangement joins TRBV5-1 to TRBJ1-1; D gene unclear. The germline V and J ends were trimmed by 2 bases and 0 bases, with 14 bases remaining between them. The CDR3 covers 16 residues. Germline lookup yields CDR1 SGHRS and CDR2 YFSETQ. The CDR3 DNA follows: TGCGCCAGCAGCTTTAGGACGGGTTCCATGAACACTGAAGCTTTCTTT. Its translation: CASSFRTGSMNTEAFF.

Many counts were recorded for this clonotype. This chain uses TRBV12-3 or TRBV12-4 with TRBJ1-1; 8 positions match TRBD1. This CDR3 is 14 amino acids long. V trimming: 6 bases; J trimming: 4 bases; junction bases outside the gene matches: 7. The CDR3 DNA sequence: TGTGCCAGCAGAATCAGGGGGCTGGGCACTGAAGCTTTCTTT. It yields the protein CASRIRGLGTEAFF.

The gene calls are TRBV9 and TRBJ2-7, with D perhaps TRBD1 or TRBD2 (5 bases each). Germline V gives CDR1 SGDLS, CDR2 YYNGEE. The germline V and J ends were trimmed by 3 bases and 2 bases, with 12 bases remaining between them. CDR3 length: 14 residues. The CDR3 reads CASSARDGPYEQYF. The CDR3 DNA follows: TGTGCCAGCAGCGCCAGGGACGGACCCTACGAGCAGTACTTC.